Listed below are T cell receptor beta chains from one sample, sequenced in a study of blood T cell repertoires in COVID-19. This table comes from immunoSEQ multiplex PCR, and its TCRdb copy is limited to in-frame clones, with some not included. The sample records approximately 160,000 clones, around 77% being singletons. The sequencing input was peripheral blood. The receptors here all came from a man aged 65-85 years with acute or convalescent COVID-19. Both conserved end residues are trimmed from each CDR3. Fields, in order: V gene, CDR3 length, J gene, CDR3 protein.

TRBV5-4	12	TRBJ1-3	ASSYRGSGNTIY
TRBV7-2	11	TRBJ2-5	ASSPGLEETQY
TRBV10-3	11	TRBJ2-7	AIRTETGGEQY
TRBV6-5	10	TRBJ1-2	ASRAGDYGYT
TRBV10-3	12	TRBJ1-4	AISEGTGAGKLF
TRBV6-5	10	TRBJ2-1	ASSPGDNEQF
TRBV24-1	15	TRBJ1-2	ATSDAPGTGFNYGYT
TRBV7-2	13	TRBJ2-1	ASSRTSDLTGEQF
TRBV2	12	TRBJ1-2	ASRWGGTGYGYT
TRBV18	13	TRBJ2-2	ASSLEGQGTGELF
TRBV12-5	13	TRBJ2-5	ASGLVLAGAETQY
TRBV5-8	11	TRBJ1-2	ASSFGGYYGYT
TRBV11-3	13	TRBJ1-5	ASRWWRTGHQPQH
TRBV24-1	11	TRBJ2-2	ATRTQNTGELF
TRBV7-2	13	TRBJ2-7	ASSLGGTGAYEQY
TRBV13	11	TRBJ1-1	ASSLTGRTEAF
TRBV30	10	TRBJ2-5	AWEGGEETQY
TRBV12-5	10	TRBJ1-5	ASGLGEQPQH
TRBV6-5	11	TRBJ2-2	ASSYLSGGELF
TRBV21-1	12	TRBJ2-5	ASSPGQGKETQY
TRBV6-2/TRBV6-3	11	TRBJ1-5	ASSTGGAQPQH
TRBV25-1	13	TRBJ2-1	ASSASLGLRNEQF
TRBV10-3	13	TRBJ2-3	AIRGLAGDTDTQY
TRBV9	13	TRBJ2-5	ASSPNWGGVETQY
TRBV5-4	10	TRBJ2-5	ASSQNSETQY
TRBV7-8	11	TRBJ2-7	ASSADRWYEQY
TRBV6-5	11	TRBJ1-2	ASSRDRAGGYT
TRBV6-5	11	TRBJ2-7	ASSPAKTYEQY
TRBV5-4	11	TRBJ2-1	ASSRDSYNEQF
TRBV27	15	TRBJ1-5	ASSSLTGTGDNQPQH
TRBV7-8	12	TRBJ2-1	ASSLDRVGGEQF
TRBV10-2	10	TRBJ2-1	ASGILDGEQF
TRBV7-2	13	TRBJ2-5	ASSQAVSLVGTQY
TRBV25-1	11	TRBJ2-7	ASSEGLHYEQY
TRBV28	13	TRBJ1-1	ASSLGDRGNTEAF
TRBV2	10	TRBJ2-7	ASSLQDYEQY
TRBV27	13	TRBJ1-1	ASSYAPPGNTEAF
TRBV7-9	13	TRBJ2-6	AKGQGSSGANVLT
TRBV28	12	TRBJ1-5	ASSIGQGNQPQH
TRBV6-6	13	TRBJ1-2	ASSPPGQGYYGYT
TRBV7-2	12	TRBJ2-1	ASSDRLNYNEQF
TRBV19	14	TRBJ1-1	ASRSNVGGRPTEAF
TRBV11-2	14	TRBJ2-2	ASSLRLAGQDGELF
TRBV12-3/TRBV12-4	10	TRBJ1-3	ASRGSGNTIY
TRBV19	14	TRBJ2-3	ASSIGGGLRTDTQY
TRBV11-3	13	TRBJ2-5	ASSLDLVGGETQY
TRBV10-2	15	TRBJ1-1	ASKPGVLGRLSTEAF
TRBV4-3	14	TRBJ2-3	ASSQEGPGGADTQY
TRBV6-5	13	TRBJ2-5	ASSGISIEEETQY
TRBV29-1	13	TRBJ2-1	SVEERLAGEGEQF
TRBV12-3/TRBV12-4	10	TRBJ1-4	ASSFSVEKLF
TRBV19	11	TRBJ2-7	ASSPLSGYEQY
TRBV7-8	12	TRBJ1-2	ASSRGAVGYGYT
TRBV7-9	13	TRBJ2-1	ASSSGLAGYNEQF